The rows below give T cell receptor beta chains drawn from one sample of a study of blood T cell repertoires in COVID-19. Sequencing used immunoSEQ multiplex PCR; TCRdb keeps in-frame clones, though not all of them. The table includes some 260,000 clones, about nine tenths detected once. Sample: peripheral blood. These receptors all come from a woman aged 30 to 39 with COVID-19, enrolled during active disease. Each CDR3 is given with its conserved first and last residue. D genes are given only for firm matches. The size field is filled for only some rows; it gives once, few, many or a size class.

TRBJ1-2 | . | few | TRBV7-2 | TGTGCCAGCAGCCCCTCTTTAACAGGGTACGACTACACCTTC | CASSPSLTGYDYTF
TRBJ1-1 | . | . | TRBV19 | TGTGCCAGTGACCCCCTCGGGGTGGGGATAGGCACTGAAGCTTTCTTT | CASDPLGVGIGTEAFF
TRBJ2-3 | TRBD2 | . | TRBV4-1 | TGCGCCAGCAGCCAAGGGGGACTAGCGGGACGTAGCACAGATACGCAGTATTTT | CASSQGGLAGRSTDTQYF
TRBJ1-2 | TRBD1 | . | TRBV5-6 | TGTGCCAGCAGACCACAGGGGGCAGGGGGCTACACCTTC | CASRPQGAGGYTF
TRBJ2-3 | TRBD2 | . | TRBV4-1 | TGCGCCAGCAGCCAACCCACTAGCGGGAGAGGAGATACGCAGTATTTT | CASSQPTSGRGDTQYF
TRBJ1-2 | . | . | TRBV6-5 | TGTGCCAGCAGTTGGGGCCAGGGAAAGGGCTACACCTTC | CASSWGQGKGYTF
TRBJ1-1 | TRBD1 | . | TRBV7-9 | TGTGCCAGCAGCCCCGGGACAGGGGGATTCTGGGATATGAACACTGAAGCTTTCTTT | CASSPGTGGFWDMNTEAFF
TRBJ2-5 | . | . | TRBV7-9 | TGTGCCAGCAGCCCAACGGGGGGACATCAAGAGACCCAGTACTTC | CASSPTGGHQETQYF
TRBJ1-5 | . | . | TRBV6-6 | TGTGCCAGCAACCTCGGGACAACCAATCAGCCCCAGCATTTT | CASNLGTTNQPQHF
TRBJ2-7 | TRBD1 | . | TRBV10-3 | TGTGCCATCGAAGGACAGGACTCCTACGAGCAGTACTTC | CAIEGQDSYEQYF
TRBJ2-1 | . | . | TRBV27 | TGTGCCAGCAGTTTTAGGACAGCCTACAATGAGCAGTTCTTC | CASSFRTAYNEQFF
TRBJ2-1 | TRBD1 | . | TRBV5-1 | TGCGCCAGCTCTGAAACGGGACAGGGCTACAATGAGCAGTTCTTC | CASSETGQGYNEQFF
TRBJ2-1 | TRBD2 | . | TRBV4-1 | TGCGCCAGCAGCCGAGAGCGGGAGGGCCTGAATGAGCAGTTCTTC | CASSREREGLNEQFF
TRBJ2-3 | TRBD2 | . | TRBV5-1 | TGCGCCAGCAGCTGGGGGACTAGCGGGACCAGGGATACGCAGTATTTT | CASSWGTSGTRDTQYF
TRBJ2-5 | TRBD2 | . | TRBV3-1/TRBV3-2 | TGTGCCAGCAGCCGCCCGGGGGGAGAGACCCAGTACTTC | CASSRPGGETQYF
TRBJ1-4 | TRBD1 | once | TRBV12-3/TRBV12-4 | TGTGCCAGCAGCCTCAGGGGGGAAAAACTGTTTTTT | CASSLRGEKLFF
TRBJ2-1 | . | . | TRBV21-1 | TGTGCCAGCCGGGTTCGGGGAGCGATTGACAATGAGCAGTTCTTC | CASRVRGAIDNEQFF
TRBJ1-1 | . | . | TRBV11-2 | TGTGCCAGCAGCCCCCGGGGACCGGGGGGCGTTTCCACTGAAGCTTTCTTT | CASSPRGPGGVSTEAFF
TRBJ2-7 | . | . | TRBV5-6 | TGTGCCAGCAGCGCCCCATCCAACAGGGAGCAGTACTTC | CASSAPSNREQYF
TRBJ2-5 | TRBD1 | . | TRBV11-3 | TGTGCCAGCAGCTTAGGGAACAGGGGGAGGGAGACCCAGTACTTC | CASSLGNRGRETQYF
TRBJ1-3 | . | few | TRBV5-8 | TGTGCCAGCAGCATGGGACGGAGCTCTGGAAACACCATATATTTT | CASSMGRSSGNTIYF
TRBJ2-1 | TRBD2 | . | TRBV2 | TGTGCCAGCAGCGATAAAAGCGGGAACTCCTACAATGAGCAGTTCTTC | CASSDKSGNSYNEQFF
TRBJ2-2 | TRBD2 | . | TRBV11-3 | TGTGCCAGCAGCTTAGAAGATCCTGGGACTACTCACACCGGGGAGCTGTTTTTT | CASSLEDPGTTHTGELFF
TRBJ2-3 | . | . | TRBV21-1 | TGTGCCAGCAGCAAAGAGGACAGGGCTAGCACAGATACGCAGTATTTT | CASSKEDRASTDTQYF
TRBJ2-1 | TRBD2 | . | TRBV5-1 | TGCGCCAGCAGCTTGCAGACTAGCGGGATGTACGAGTTCTTC | CASSLQTSGMYEFF
TRBJ1-2 | . | . | TRBV2 | TGTGCCAGCAAACAGGACTATGGCTACACCTTC | CASKQDYGYTF
TRBJ2-3 | TRBD2 | . | TRBV19 | TGTGCCAGTAGTATATGGGAAGGACTAGATAGCACAGATACGCAGTATTTT | CASSIWEGLDSTDTQYF
TRBJ2-3 | TRBD2 | few | TRBV19 | TGTGCCAGTAGTCTTAGCGGGGGTTGGGATACGCAGTATTTT | CASSLSGGWDTQYF
TRBJ1-1 | . | . | TRBV5-5 | TGTGCCTGGACGACGGGGAGGCGAGAGACTGAAGCTTTCTTT | CAWTTGRRETEAFF
TRBJ2-1 | . | . | TRBV6-1 | TGTGCCAGCAGTGAAAGGAGTAGCGGCTACAATGAGCAGTTCTTC | CASSERSSGYNEQFF
TRBJ1-5 | . | . | TRBV6-4 | TGTGCCAGCAGTGATATACACGATAGCAATCAGCCCCAGCATTTT | CASSDIHDSNQPQHF
TRBJ2-1 | . | . | TRBV5-8 | TGTGCCAGCAGCCGACTTCCGGCAGGACTCCTCGGGGATGAGCAGTTCTTC | CASSRLPAGLLGDEQFF
TRBJ1-1 | TRBD1 | few | TRBV30 | TGTGCCTGGCCCAGGGGACAGAGCGCCGTATGGGACACTGAAGCTTTCTTT | CAWPRGQSAVWDTEAFF
TRBJ1-1 | . | . | TRBV9 | TGTGCCAGCAGCGAGGAGGAGAACACTGAAGCTTTCTTT | CASSEEENTEAFF
TRBJ1-2 | TRBD1 | . | TRBV6-5 | TGTGCCAGCAGCCGTGACAGGGCTTCGGCGAGAGGCTACACCTTC | CASSRDRASARGYTF
TRBJ2-3 | . | . | TRBV27 | TGTGCCAGCAGTTTAGGGTCTCTGGGCGGGTACCCCACGCAGTATTTT | CASSLGSLGGYPTQYF
TRBJ1-3 | . | few | TRBV7-9 | TGTGCCAGCAGCTTAAATGGGCCTCTCTCTGGAAACACCATATATTTT | CASSLNGPLSGNTIYF
TRBJ2-1 | TRBD2 | . | TRBV5-4 | TGTGCCAGCCATACCGGCGGGGGGGCCTGGAATGAGCAGTTCTTC | CASHTGGGAWNEQFF
TRBJ1-2 | . | once | TRBV21-1 | TGTGCCAGCAGCAAACAGTTAGAGGGTGGACAGGGAGAGAGCGATGGCTACACCTTC | CASSKQLEGGQGESDGYTF
TRBJ1-1 | . | . | TRBV27 | TGTGCCAGCAGTTTATCCCGGGGGAACACTGAAGCTTTCTTT | CASSLSRGNTEAFF
TRBJ1-1 | TRBD1 | . | TRBV7-6 | TGTGCCAGCAGCTCAGGCGGTAGGACAGGACTCACTGAAGCTTTCTTT | CASSSGGRTGLTEAFF
TRBJ2-5 | . | . | TRBV13 | TGTGCCAGCAGCTCACTGGGTAAAGCGGAGGAGACCCAGTACTTC | CASSSLGKAEETQYF
TRBJ1-1 | . | . | TRBV11-2 | TGTGCCAGCAGCTCCCAGATGAACACTGAAGCTTTCTTT | CASSSQMNTEAFF
TRBJ2-2 | . | . | TRBV2 | TGTGCCAACAACCCGGGCACCGGGGAGCTGTTTTTT | CANNPGTGELFF
TRBJ2-3 | . | . | TRBV25-1 | TGTGCCAGCAGTGAAGGAGACGCGGATACGCAGTATTTT | CASSEGDADTQYF
TRBJ1-4 | TRBD1 | . | TRBV9 | TGTGCCAGCAGCGCGACCGGGACAGCGAATGAAAAACTGTTTTTT | CASSATGTANEKLFF
TRBJ2-2 | . | . | TRBV7-7 | TGTGCTAGCAGCTTAGCGGCTCACGGGAGTACCGGGGAGCTGTTTTTT | CASSLAAHGSTGELFF
TRBJ2-7 | TRBD1 | . | TRBV25-1 | TGTGCCAGCAGTGCCCATCGGGACAGGTACGAGCAGTACTTC | CASSAHRDRYEQYF
TRBJ1-1 | TRBD1 | . | TRBV29-1 | TGCAGCGTGTCCGGACAGGGGACTGAAGCTTTCTTT | CSVSGQGTEAFF
TRBJ2-3 | . | . | TRBV7-2 | TGTGCCAGCAGCTTAGGACCCGGGACAGATACGCAGTATTTT | CASSLGPGTDTQYF
TRBJ1-2 | . | . | TRBV12-3/TRBV12-4 | TGTGCCAGCACCGCCAACGATGGAGATGGCTACACCTTC | CASTANDGDGYTF
TRBJ1-1 | . | . | TRBV4-3 | TGCGCCAGCAGCCATCAGGGTGGAGGGGACACTGAAGCTTTCTTT | CASSHQGGGDTEAFF
TRBJ2-7 | . | once | TRBV7-9 | TGTGCCAGCAGCCCGGGACTCTCTCTAAACGAGCAGTACTTC | CASSPGLSLNEQYF
TRBJ1-1 | TRBD1 | . | TRBV18 | TGTGCCAGCTCACCGCCCGGGACAGCCAACACTGAAGCTTTCTTT | CASSPPGTANTEAFF
TRBJ1-5 | TRBD1 | . | TRBV5-1 | TGCGCCAGCAGCTCGGGACAGGGGGCGAATCAGCCCCAGCATTTT | CASSSGQGANQPQHF